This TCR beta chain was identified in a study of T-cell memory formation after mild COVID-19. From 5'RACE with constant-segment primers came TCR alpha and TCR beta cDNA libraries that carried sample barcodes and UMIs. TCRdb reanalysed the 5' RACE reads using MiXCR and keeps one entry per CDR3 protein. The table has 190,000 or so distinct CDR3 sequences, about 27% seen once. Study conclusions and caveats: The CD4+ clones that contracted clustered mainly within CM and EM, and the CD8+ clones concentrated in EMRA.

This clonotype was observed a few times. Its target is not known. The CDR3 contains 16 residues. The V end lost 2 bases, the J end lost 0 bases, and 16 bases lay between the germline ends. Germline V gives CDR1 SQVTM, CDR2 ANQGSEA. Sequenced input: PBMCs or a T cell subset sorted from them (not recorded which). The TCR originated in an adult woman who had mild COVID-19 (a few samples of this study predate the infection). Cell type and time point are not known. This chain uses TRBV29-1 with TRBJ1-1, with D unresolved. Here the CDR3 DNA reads TGCAGCGTTGAAAGTCCAGGTACGCCGATGAACACTGAAGCTTTCTTT. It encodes CSVESPGTPMNTEAFF.